These T cell receptor beta chains were read from a single sample in a study of post-analysis software for immune sequencing data. In TCRdb, the PCR reads were re-called with MiXCR into one record per CDR3 protein. This table has about 200,000 distinct CDR3 sequences, roughly 28% appearing once. The sequencing input was blood. These receptors all come from a girl aged 2-17 years with multiple sclerosis. Each CDR3 is given without its conserved first and last residue. A D gene is named only where the DNA matches it firmly. Some rows have no size entry. The others give once, few or many, or a class for an expanded clone.

clone_size | v_call | d_call | cdr3_aa
many | TRBV6-2/TRBV6-3 | NA | ASSYPHLAPTDTQY
many | TRBV2 | NA | ASSEPEGYSYNEQF
NA | TRBV18 | TRBD1 | ASSLLGQGATDTQY
many | TRBV20-1 | TRBD2 | SARDRGLAMNLQF
NA | TRBV2 | TRBD1 | ASSQLDRGSPNRGETQY
few | TRBV2 | NA | ASSLGAGGF
many | TRBV6-1 | NA | ASSEGHKTSYQETQY
NA | TRBV6-2/TRBV6-3 | NA | ASSRTPNTGELF
few | TRBV5-4 | NA | ASSQWAEGGFEAF
once | TRBV5-1 | TRBD1 | ASSTGQGEKLY
many | TRBV7-9 | TRBD1 | ASSLQGFGEQY
NA | TRBV30 | TRBD2 | AWSVSRLAGGSSYNEQF
few | TRBV30 | NA | AWSGQVSNQPQH
many | TRBV12-3/TRBV12-4 | NA | ASSLGVGTQY